This T cell receptor beta chain was identified in a study of spatial heterogeneity in lung cancer. Study-wide points: Tumor mutation count correlated with how many alpha and beta TCRs expanded intratumorally.

The table lists this clonotype with many counts. The antigen remains unidentified. Germline CDR1 SEHNR, CDR2 FQNEAQ (reference sequence). This CDR3 is built from 18 residues. V was pared by 5 bases and J by 0 bases, with 10 bases of the junction left unmatched. Time point of the sample: sample taken at primary tumor resection. The donor population consisted of some 70 patients with untreated, early-stage non-small cell lung cancer. Whole RNA came from tumor, nontumor lung or frozen PBMC and was sequenced without being sorted. Unique molecular identifiers, one per molecule, were present on every TCR cDNA molecule. One entry per CDR3 protein results from TCRdb running MiXCR on the 5' RACE reads. Of some 23,000 distinct CDR3 sequences in the sample, roughly 9% were seen once.

This sequence joins TRBV7-9 and TRBJ2-3; TRBD2 matches 11 bases. This receptor was taken from a male donor with early-stage non-small cell lung cancer. The sample consisted of lung tumor tissue, taken at surgery. The CDR3 DNA reads as TGTGCCAGCAGCCCGCGCAGACTAGCGGGACCTAGCACAGATACGCAGTATTTT. The encoded protein is CASSPRRLAGPSTDTQYF.